This T cell receptor (beta chain) emerged from a study of blood T cell repertoires in COVID-19. Study background: The United States, Italy and Spain were the sources of the acute and convalescent COVID-19 samples. PBMCs, B-cell-depleted T cells, or T cells were the source of the cDNA or gDNA that made up the material.

CDR1 is SNHLY and CDR2 is FYNNEI in the germline V gene. The CDR3 has 13 residues. The germline V and J ends were trimmed by 4 bases and 5 bases, with 11 bases remaining between them. This clone was found once. Under the authors' procedure: Counts of nucleated cells, estimated from reference gene primer amplification, were obtained. Data came from immunoSEQ multiplex PCR; TCRdb stores just in-frame clones and leaves some out. The V and J calls and clone size are taken from that table; D and trimming were inferred from the DNA. The sample lists about 42,000 clones, about 91% seen once, with 9.2% in the top ten.

The rearrangement links TRBV2 to TRBJ2-5; D is possibly TRBD2 (5 bases). The sequenced sample was peripheral blood. The receptor was derived from a man aged 50-59 years with active COVID-19. CDR3 bases: TGTGCCAGCAGTGGCTCGGGGTGGGAGACCCAGTACTTC. The encoded protein is CASSGSGWETQYF.